The 31 T cell receptor beta chains below all came from one sample that was sequenced in a study of shared T cell receptors in the human thymus. Data came from immunoSEQ multiplex PCR; TCRdb stores just in-frame clones and leaves some out. Of roughly 660,000 clones listed, roughly 88% are singletons. The sample was also linked to a second study, of human thymus T cells.

The sequenced sample consisted of thymocytes. Receptors originate from a boy less than two years old with a congenital heart defect.

V and J are TRBV9 and TRBJ2-5, with D perhaps matching TRBD2 (6 bases). The CDR3 spans 15 residues. CDR1 is SGDLS and CDR2 is YYNGEE in the germline V gene. V lost 7 bases to trimming and J lost 1 base, with 17 bases between them. The CDR3 reads CASEGPQGGQETQYF. In nucleotides, the CDR3 is TGTGCCAGCGAAGGGCCCCAGGGAGGCCAAGAGACCCAGTACTTC.

This clone was recorded once. The chain combines TRBV29-1 with TRBJ2-7; D is possibly TRBD2 (6 bases). The V end was cut by 3 bases, the J end by 2 bases, with 8 bases between. This CDR3 has 12 amino acids. CDR1 SQVTM and CDR2 ANQGSEA come from the germline V gene. The CDR3 DNA sequence: TGCAGCGTTGAGGCGGGGCCCTACGAGCAGTACTTC. Amino acid sequence: CSVEAGPYEQYF.

The chain recombines TRBV27 with TRBJ1-2; D unclear. V lost 6 bases to trimming and J lost 2 bases, with 10 bases between them. The germline gives CDR1 MNHEY, CDR2 SMNVEV (reference sequence). The CDR3 is 13 amino acids. CDR3 protein: CASRRRGNYGYTF. As DNA, the CDR3 is TGTGCCAGCAGGCGGAGAGGGAACTATGGCTACACCTTC.

The chain links TRBV4-1 to TRBJ2-7; TRBD2 matches 7 bases. There are 16 residues in the CDR3. Germline V lookup: CDR1 MGHRA, CDR2 YSYEKL. The trim removed 0 bases at V and 0 bases at J, leaving 5 bases unmatched. This chain's CDR3 is CASSQEGLAVSYEQYF. Here the CDR3 DNA reads TGCGCCAGCAGCCAAGAGGGCCTAGCGGTCTCCTACGAGCAGTACTTC.

The CDR3 bases are TGTGCCAGCAGCCAAGCACCGGGTGGGACAGCCTACTACGAGCAGTACTTC. Its protein product is CASSQAPGGTAYYEQYF. The chain employs TRBV14 and TRBJ2-7, with TRBD1 identical over 7 bases. V shed 1 base and J 3 bases; nucleotides not matched to a gene: 12. Germline V gene sequence: CDR1 SGHDN, CDR2 FVKESK. The CDR3 length is 17 residues. The variable domain in full, completed from reference TRBV14 and TRBJ2-7, reads EAGVTQFPSHSVIEKGQTVTLRCDPISGHDNLYWYRRVMGKEIKFLLHFVKESKQDESGMPNNRFLAERTGGTYSTLKVQPAELEDSGVYFCASSQAPGGTAYYEQYFGPGTRLTVT.

The chain combines TRBV6-5 with TRBJ2-7; D uncertain. The CDR3 length is 12 residues. Germline values: CDR1 MNHEY, CDR2 SVGAGI. V was shortened by 4 bases and J by 1 base, with 5 bases between the two germline ends. CDR3 nucleotides: TGTGCCAGCAGTTGCGGATCCTACGAGCAGTACTTC. It is translated as CASSCGSYEQYF.

The rearrangement links TRBV5-1 to TRBJ2-7; the match to TRBD2 covers 8 bases. CDR1 SGHRS and CDR2 YFSETQ come from the germline V gene. This CDR3 is 16 amino acids long. Trimming at V came to 6 bases and at J to 2 bases, leaving 13 bases not matched to a gene. The CDR3 protein is CASNPAGGVPTYEQYF. Here the CDR3 DNA reads TGCGCCAGCAACCCGGCGGGGGGCGTCCCTACCTACGAGCAGTACTTC.

This chain uses TRBV20-1 with TRBJ1-2, with 7 bases fitting TRBD1. CDR1 and CDR2 (germline): DFQATT, SNEGSKA (reference sequence). The V gene end was trimmed by 3 bases and the J gene end by 8 bases; junction bases not matched to a gene: 3. The CDR3 is 11 amino acids. The CDR3 DNA sequence: TGCAGTGCTAGCTACAGGGGAGGCTACACCTTC. It codes for CSASYRGGYTF.

This rearrangement joins TRBV19 to TRBJ1-3; 11 bases are shared with TRBD1. Germline trimming cut 3 bases from V and 2 bases from J; bases unmatched to any gene: 3. The germline V gene has CDR1 LNHDA and CDR2 SQIVND (reference sequence). CDR3 length: 16 residues. CDR3 DNA: TGTGCCAGTAGTATTGGGACAGGGGGAACTGGAAACACCATATATTTT. It yields the protein CASSIGTGGTGNTIYF.

This clone occurred a few times. J is TRBJ1-2 and V is TRBV28; tentative D call: TRBD1 (5 bases). This CDR3 is 11 amino acids long. V was shortened by 6 bases and J by 7 bases, with 9 bases between the two germline ends. Germline V gene sequence: CDR1 MDHEN, CDR2 SYDVKM. The CDR3: CASSQGPGYTF. CDR3 coding DNA: TGTGCCAGCAGCCAGGGCCCTGGCTACACCTTC.

V and J are TRBV6-5 and TRBJ2-1, with a possible D match to TRBD2 (5 bases). Trimming removed 4 bases at V and 4 bases at J, with 8 bases between. CDR3 size: 13 residues. Germline V CDR1 and CDR2: MNHEY, SVGAGI. The CDR3 reads CASSSGKYNEQFF. CDR3 DNA: TGTGCCAGCAGTTCCGGGAAATACAATGAGCAGTTCTTC.

The chain carries TRBV6-1 and TRBJ2-1; D gene ambiguous. Germline V gives CDR1 MNHNS, CDR2 SASEGT. The V end lost 0 bases, the J end lost 3 bases, and 6 bases lay between the germline ends. This CDR3 comprises 14 residues. This CDR3 is CASSEARFYNEQFF. CDR3 in DNA: TGTGCCAGCAGTGAAGCGAGGTTCTACAATGAGCAGTTCTTC.

CDR3 bases: TGTGCCAGCAGTGAAAGGCCCAGGTATAGCAATCAGCCCCAGCATTTT. Protein product: CASSERPRYSNQPQHF. The chain couples TRBV2 to TRBJ1-5; D is uncertain. In germline, CDR1 is SNHLY, CDR2 FYNNEI. The CDR3 is 16 amino acids. Trimming took 2 bases from V and 0 from J, leaving 11 bases between them.

DNA of the CDR3: TGTGCCAGCAGTCCAACGCGGCCCGAATCGGACGAGCAGTACTTC. Its translation is CASSPTRPESDEQYF. The chain uses TRBV14 and TRBJ2-7; D call uncertain. Trimming removed 6 bases at V and 5 bases at J, with 20 bases between. The CDR3 sequence is 15 residues long. Germline loops: CDR1 SGHDN, CDR2 FVKESK.

The V and J genes are TRBV5-6 and TRBJ1-2, with D tentatively TRBD1 (5 bases). Trimming removed 1 base at V and 8 bases at J, with 9 bases between. This CDR3 is built from 12 residues. Germline V CDR1 and CDR2: SGHDT, YYEEEE. The CDR3 DNA is TGTGCCAGCAGCTTGCAGGGATTCGGCTACACCTTC. Protein: CASSLQGFGYTF.

The CDR3 bases are TGTGCCAGCTTCGGACTCCCCTACGAGCAGTACTTC. This encodes CASFGLPYEQYF. The rearrangement uses TRBV5-5 and TRBJ2-7; D is possibly TRBD2 (5 bases). Trimming removed 7 bases from V and 2 bases from J, with 10 bases in between. Germline V lookup: CDR1 SGHKS, CDR2 YYEKEE (reference sequence). This CDR3 is built from 12 residues.

This clone was counted a single time. Other DNA sequences in this specimen translate into the identical CDR3. For the CDR3, the DNA is TGTGCCATCAGAGGACAGGGCGGGTCCTACGAGCAGTACTTC. This encodes CAIRGQGGSYEQYF. This chain joins TRBV10-3 and TRBJ2-7; TRBD1 agrees at 8 bases. In germline, CDR1 is ENHRY, CDR2 SYGVKD. With V trimmed by 6 bases and J by 1 base, 5 bases remained unmatched. The CDR3 runs to 14 residues.

The chain carries TRBV29-1 and TRBJ2-7; 7 nucleotides agree with TRBD1. J was trimmed by 2 bases and V by 6 bases; bases with no gene match: 16. The CDR3 has 16 residues. Germline V gene lookup returns CDR1 SQVTM and CDR2 ANQGSEA. The CDR3 protein is CSVHEGAGQGAYEQYF. As DNA, the CDR3 is TGCAGCGTCCACGAAGGGGCAGGGCAGGGGGCCTACGAGCAGTACTTC.

This clone was seen just once. The chain employs TRBV27 and TRBJ2-7; the match to TRBD2 covers 15 bases. The J segment lost 5 bases and the V segment lost 0 bases, leaving 14 bases of the junction unmatched. This CDR3 comprises 20 residues. Germline V CDR1 and CDR2: MNHEY, SMNVEV (reference sequence). The CDR3 bases are TGTGCCAGCAGTTTATCTGCCCCACCGGGGACTAGCGGGAGGAACGACGAGCAGTACTTC. Protein: CASSLSAPPGTSGRNDEQYF.

This chain uses TRBV11-3 with TRBJ2-7; D is ambiguous. The CDR3 is 16 residues long. V lost 0 bases and J lost 0, with 12 bases in between. CDR1 is SGHNT, CDR2 YENEEA, per germline. CDR3 loop: CASSLDKAELSYEQYF. The CDR3 region has the DNA TGTGCCAGCAGCTTAGATAAGGCGGAACTCTCCTACGAGCAGTACTTC.

The chain uses TRBV4-3 and TRBJ1-2; 7 nucleotides agree with TRBD1. The CDR3 sequence is 19 residues long. Germline-derived CDR1 and CDR2 are LGHNA and YSLEER. V was clipped by 0 bases and J by 1 base; unmatched bases: 14. CDR3 coding DNA: TGCGCCAGCAGCCAAGATGGGGGGCCAGGGGGGTGGGATAACTATGGCTACACCTTC. Amino acid sequence: CASSQDGGPGGWDNYGYTF.

V usage is TRBV4-1 and J usage is TRBJ2-7; the match to TRBD2 covers 9 bases. V dropped 0 bases and J dropped 2; count of bases not matched to a gene: 20. This CDR3 contains 21 residues. Germline V CDR1 and CDR2: MGHRA, YSYEKL. The CDR3 DNA reads TGCGCCAGCAGCCAAGAGCAGGGGGGCGGGGGTAGCGGGAGTGAGACCTACGAGCAGTACTTC. Protein sequence: CASSQEQGGGGSGSETYEQYF.

The chain employs TRBV6-5 and TRBJ1-1, with a tentative D call TRBD1 (5 bases). This CDR3 has 15 residues. V was pared by 4 bases and J by 1 base, with 13 bases between. Germline V gene data show CDR1 as MNHEY and CDR2 as SVGAGI. CDR3 DNA: TGTGCCAGCAGTTTGAGGGGAGGCGCGAACACTGAAGCTTTCTTT. It translates to CASSLRGGANTEAFF.

Here the CDR3 DNA reads TGTGCCAGCAGCCAAGATCTAGAGGGACAGGGGGCCGTTCGGCGAACAGATACGCAGTATTTT. It encodes CASSQDLEGQGAVRRTDTQYF. This sequence joins TRBV4-2 and TRBJ2-3, with TRBD1 identical over 12 bases. The CDR3 consists of 21 residues. The germline V gene has CDR1 LGHNA and CDR2 YNFKEQ. Losses at the gene ends were 0 bases for V and 3 bases for J; bases not matched to a gene: 16.

A remark on this clone: Within the sample, other DNA sequences also encode this same CDR3. The chain is built from TRBV28 and TRBJ1-3; 7 positions agree with TRBD1. The V segment lost 5 bases and the J segment 3 bases; nucleotides outside the gene matches: 4. The CDR3 sequence is 14 residues long. Germline V gene sequence: CDR1 MDHEN, CDR2 SYDVKM. The CDR3 DNA reads as TGTGCCAGCAGTCCAGGGGGGAGTGGAAACACCATATATTTT. The encoded protein is CASSPGGSGNTIYF.

CDR3 bases: TGTGCCAGGATCCGGGGAGGTAACGAGCAGTACTTC. Translated: CARIRGGNEQYF. V is TRBV19 and J is TRBJ2-7, with D possibly matching TRBD2 (6 bases). The CDR3 is made up of 12 amino acids. Deletions cut 9 bases from V and 5 bases from J, with 14 bases between. Per germline, CDR1 LNHDA and CDR2 SQIVND (reference sequence).

The chain recombines TRBV29-1 with TRBJ2-4, with 9 bases identical to TRBD2. The junction had 10 bases not matched to a gene; V was cut back by 4 bases and J by 0 bases. Germline V CDR1 and CDR2: SQVTM, ANQGSEA. This CDR3 comprises 17 residues. CDR3 sequence (DNA): TGCAGCGTTGTCGGTAGCGGGAGACTTCTAGCCAAAAACATTCAGTACTTC. Encoded protein: CSVVGSGRLLAKNIQYF.

The genes are TRBV14 and TRBJ2-1, with a tentative D call TRBD2 (6 bases). CDR1 SGHDN and CDR2 FVKESK come from the germline V gene. Trimming pared 0 bases from V and 10 bases from J, leaving 22 bases between. The CDR3 covers 17 residues. The CDR3 is CASSQENVPGYREEQFF. For the CDR3, the DNA is TGTGCCAGCAGCCAAGAAAATGTGCCGGGGTACCGGGAGGAGCAGTTCTTC. Looking up the rest from reference TRBV14 and TRBJ2-1 gives the full variable domain: EAGVTQFPSHSVIEKGQTVTLRCDPISGHDNLYWYRRVMGKEIKFLLHFVKESKQDESGMPNNRFLAERTGGTYSTLKVQPAELEDSGVYFCASSQENVPGYREEQFFGPGTRLTVL.

V is TRBV30 and J is TRBJ2-5; TRBD2 matches at 10 bases. J gave up 2 bases and V 3 bases, and 15 bases lay outside the gene matches. CDR1 and CDR2 (germline): GTSNPN, SVGIG (reference sequence). This CDR3 comprises 18 residues. DNA of the CDR3: TGTGCCTGGAGCGAATTCCCCGGGACTAGCGACTCTCAAGAGACCCAGTACTTC. Protein: CAWSEFPGTSDSQETQYF.

The rearrangement joins TRBV2 to TRBJ2-7, with TRBD1 matching over 9 bases. The CDR3 length is 14 residues. Trimming cost V 2 bases and J 3 bases; bases outside gene matches: 2. CDR1 and CDR2 (germline): SNHLY, FYNNEI. In DNA form, the CDR3 reads TGTGCCAGCAGTGAACGGGACAGGGACTACGAGCAGTACTTC. Protein: CASSERDRDYEQYF.

The chain joins TRBV28 to TRBJ1-4; TRBD1 agrees at 8 bases. With 5 bases clipped from V and 0 bases from J, the junction kept 8 bases outside the gene matches. Germline V gene sequence: CDR1 MDHEN, CDR2 SYDVKM. The CDR3 is 17 residues long. DNA of the CDR3: TGTGCCAGCAGTCAAACAGGGGGAGTCCCAACTAATGAAAAACTGTTTTTT. Translated: CASSQTGGVPTNEKLFF.